The TCR beta chain described here comes from a study of circulating CD8 cells and anti-PD-1 response in melanoma. Study-level information: Six of 13 patients had prior targeted therapy or immunotherapy; seven did not. Non-responders showed stable or progressive disease; responders showed complete or partial response. Overall study findings and caveats: PD-1 and DPOS subsets showed similar, higher clonality than DNEG.

The QIAseq Immune Repertoire TCR panel built the libraries from roughly 16 ng of total RNA. Each CDR3 protein gets one entry after TCRdb re-called the reads with MiXCR. The sample contains 600 or so distinct CDR3 sequences, almost 9.5% of which appear only once. CDR1 and CDR2 from the germline V gene are DFQATT and SNEGSKA (reference sequence). Trimming left V 5 bases short and J 0 bases short, with 17 bases between. CDR3 size: 16 residues. Within the sample, this clonotype is medium-sized. Its specificity is not known. Four subsets defined by PD-1 and/or TIGIT were sorted from live CD3+CD8+TCRalphabeta+ cells.

Sequencing was performed on CD8+ T cells from PBMCs, taken at baseline or after one month of anti-PD-1 therapy (not recorded which). The sequence came from a human donor with melanoma. The chain has TRBV20-1 and TRBJ2-4, with D perhaps matching TRBD2 (6 bases). This CDR3 is CSASPPRDLAKNIQYF. The CDR3 DNA reads TGCAGTGCTTCCCCCCCCAGGGACTTAGCCAAAAACATTCAGTACTTC.